The next 18 T cell receptor beta chains were all read from a single sample in a study of blood T cell repertoires in COVID-19 (dated by TCRdb to about 2020). The method behind the library was the immunoSEQ multiplex PCR assay. TCRdb re-hosts the immuneACCESS table, in-frame sequences only. Its copies lack some clones; in the studies checked, an unresolved V gene accounts for under half of them, and the cause for the rest is not known. The sample profile shows fewer than 200,000 clones; 70% to 90% of them were found once. The ten top clones hold approximately 1.2% of the sample. Specimen: peripheral blood. These receptors were collected from a man aged 55 to 70 who had recovered from COVID-19.

This chain links TRBV2 with TRBJ1-2; perhaps TRBD1 as D (6 bases). Per germline, CDR1 SNHLY and CDR2 FYNNEI. The V and J ends lost 2 bases and 0 bases respectively, with 16 bases between them. The CDR3 is 17 amino acids. This CDR3 is CASSEITGTPSNYGYTF. The CDR3 bases are TGTGCCAGCAGTGAAATTACAGGGACCCCCTCTAACTATGGCTACACCTTC. Full variable domain (missing parts from reference TRBV2 and TRBJ1-2): EPEVTQTPSHQVTQMGQEVILRCVPISNHLYFYWYRQILGQKVEFLVSFYNNEISEKSEIFDDQFSVERPDGSNFTLKIRSTKLEDSAMYFCASSEITGTPSNYGYTFGSGTRLTVV.

This chain links TRBV19 with TRBJ1-1; tentative D call: TRBD1 (6 bases). Trimming pared 7 bases from V and 3 bases from J, leaving 18 bases between. Looked up from germline, CDR1 is LNHDA and CDR2 is SQIVND (reference sequence). The length of the CDR3 is 15 residues. The CDR3 loop is CASIGGGASDTEAFF. As DNA, the CDR3 is TGTGCCAGTATAGGGGGAGGGGCGTCGGACACTGAAGCTTTCTTT.

The chain combines TRBV10-3 with TRBJ2-2, with 11 bases lining up with TRBD2. J lost 3 bases, V lost 6 bases, and 3 bases had no gene match. Germline V gene sequence: CDR1 ENHRY, CDR2 SYGVKD. This CDR3 spans 15 amino acids. CDR3 sequence: CAIRLGLADTGELFF. As DNA, the CDR3 is TGTGCCATCAGATTGGGACTAGCGGACACCGGGGAGCTGTTTTTT.

The chain combines TRBV3-1 (or the pseudogene TRBV3-2) with TRBJ1-1, with a possible D match to TRBD1 (6 bases). There are 15 residues in the CDR3. The V gene's germline CDR1 is LGHDT and CDR2 YNNKEL (reference sequence). The V gene lost 0 bases and the J gene lost 7 bases, with 15 bases spanning the gap. The CDR3 here is CASSQDGAGANEAFF. DNA for the CDR3: TGTGCCAGCAGCCAAGATGGTGCAGGGGCTAATGAAGCTTTCTTT.

This sequence joins TRBV6-5 and TRBJ1-6; unclear D gene. With 3 bases removed from V and 7 bases from J, the gap between germline ends came to 16 bases. Looked up from germline, CDR1 is MNHEY and CDR2 is SVGAGI. The CDR3 contains 16 residues. CDR3 sequence (DNA): TGTGCCAGCAGTTATTATAGAAGACATCTAAATTCACCCCTCCACTTT. It translates to CASSYYRRHLNSPLHF.

J is TRBJ1-1 and V is TRBV6-5; D is undetermined. Germline lookup yields CDR1 MNHEY and CDR2 SVGAGI. The CDR3 is 14 amino acids. Trimming pared 5 bases from V and 4 bases from J, leaving 14 bases between. In DNA, the CDR3 is TGTGCCAGCAGTCGCGATCCGCCGGGCACTGAAGCTTTCTTT. This codes for CASSRDPPGTEAFF.

The chain carries TRBV30 and TRBJ1-2; the D gene is possibly TRBD1 (5 bases). This CDR3 is 14 amino acids long. V lost 1 base and J 1 base, leaving 10 bases between the germline ends. The V gene's germline CDR1 is GTSNPN and CDR2 SVGIG (reference sequence). CDR3 coding DNA: TGTGCCTGGAGTGAGGTGGACAATAACTATGGCTACACCTTC. It specifies CAWSEVDNNYGYTF.

This chain uses TRBV10-3 with TRBJ2-3; D perhaps matches TRBD1 (5 bases). Germline CDR1 reads ENHRY; CDR2 reads SYGVKD. The CDR3 totals 13 residues. Between the trimmed V and J ends, which lost 7 bases and 2 bases, there was a span of 10 bases. CDR3 protein: CAITKGNTDTQYF. The CDR3 nucleotides read TGTGCCATCACCAAGGGGAACACAGATACGCAGTATTTT.

The chain uses TRBV27 and TRBJ1-2; TRBD1 matches at 7 bases. The germline V gene encodes CDR1 MNHEY and CDR2 SMNVEV (reference sequence). J lost 7 bases, V lost 4 bases, and 3 bases had no gene match. The CDR3 has 12 amino acids. CDR3 loop: CASSSTGAGYTF. The CDR3 coding sequence is TGTGCCAGCAGTTCTACAGGGGCTGGCTACACCTTC.

The chain combines TRBV7-2 with TRBJ2-1, with 7 bases fitting TRBD2. This CDR3 comprises 13 residues. V dropped 5 bases and J dropped 7; count of bases not matched to a gene: 5. Germline V gives CDR1 SGHTA, CDR2 FQGNSA. The CDR3 here is CASSTWEGNEQFF. The CDR3 DNA reads as TGTGCCAGCAGCACCTGGGAGGGGAATGAGCAGTTCTTC. Based on the CDR3 plus reference TRBV7-2 and TRBJ2-1, the full variable domain is GAGVSQSPSNKVTEKGKDVELRCDPISGHTALYWYRQSLGQGLEFLIYFQGNSAPDKSGLPSDRFSAERTGGSVSTLTIQRTQQEDSAVYLCASSTWEGNEQFFGPGTRLTVL.

This clone was recorded a few times. The chain is built from TRBV4-2 and TRBJ1-2; possible D gene TRBD1, 6 bases. The CDR3 loop spans 19 amino acids. The germline V gene has CDR1 LGHNA and CDR2 YNFKEQ. V lost 0 bases and J 7 bases, leaving 27 bases between the germline ends. The CDR3 here is CASSQDRGRGVAGDIGYTF. CDR3 sequence (DNA): TGTGCCAGCAGCCAAGATAGGGGCAGGGGAGTGGCCGGGGATATTGGCTACACCTTC.

The genes are TRBV6-5 and TRBJ2-1; 9 nucleotides match TRBD1. CDR3 length equals 14 residues. Germline V lookup: CDR1 MNHEY, CDR2 SVGAGI. Unmatched junction bases numbered 8, after V lost 6 bases and J lost 8 bases. CDR3 sequence reads: CASRTGTGRHEQFF. The DNA for the CDR3 is TGTGCCAGCAGAACCGGGACAGGGAGGCATGAGCAGTTCTTC.

This chain uses TRBV7-3 with TRBJ1-2, with 8 bases lining up with TRBD1. This CDR3 is 15 amino acids long. Germline V gives CDR1 SGHTA, CDR2 FQGTGA. The ends lost 5 bases at V and 4 bases at J; junction bases unmatched: 9. CDR3 protein: CASSPKADRVYGYTF. The CDR3 region has the DNA TGTGCCAGCAGCCCCAAAGCGGACAGGGTCTATGGCTACACCTTC.

The rearrangement joins TRBV5-8 to TRBJ2-4; TRBD1 is a possible D gene (5 bases). CDR1 and CDR2 (germline): SGHTS, YDEGEE. The ends were cut back, 0 bases at V and 5 bases at J, with 15 bases in the middle. The CDR3 consists of 16 residues. The DNA of the CDR3 is TGTGCCAGCAGCTTGGTAATTAAACAGGACCAAAACATTCAGTACTTC. Its translation is CASSLVIKQDQNIQYF.

This chain links TRBV7-8 with TRBJ1-2, with TRBD1 as a possible D gene (5 bases). The CDR3 runs to 13 residues. Trimming shortened V by 1 base and J by 3 bases, and 6 bases separated the two germline ends. CDR1 SGHVS and CDR2 FQNEAQ come from the germline V gene. The CDR3 region is CASSLEGYYGYTF. The CDR3 coding sequence is TGTGCCAGCAGCTTAGAGGGGTACTATGGCTACACCTTC.

The chain joins TRBV19 to TRBJ2-7; TRBD1 agrees at 10 bases. Trimming took 4 bases from V and 3 from J; bases not matched to a gene: 0. This CDR3 comprises 13 residues. In germline, CDR1 is LNHDA, CDR2 SQIVND (reference sequence). The CDR3 sequence is CASSRDRGYEQYF. The CDR3 DNA sequence: TGTGCCAGTAGTAGGGACAGGGGCTACGAGCAGTACTTC.

The chain carries TRBV2 and TRBJ2-7, with 9 bases aligning to TRBD2. The CDR3 runs to 13 residues. Germline V CDR1 and CDR2: SNHLY, FYNNEI. V lost 9 bases, J lost 2 bases, and 5 bases stayed unmatched. The CDR3 sequence is CASGTSRAYEQYF. The CDR3 DNA reads TGTGCCAGTGGGACTAGCAGAGCCTACGAGCAGTACTTC.

A single count supports this clone. V usage is TRBV6-5 and J usage is TRBJ1-3; D gene uncertain. This CDR3 has 14 residues. Trimming pared 8 bases from V and 3 bases from J, leaving 14 bases between. Germline V gene sequence: CDR1 MNHEY, CDR2 SVGAGI. As DNA, the CDR3 is TGTGCCAGCCAGAGAGGGTTCAGTGGAAACACCATATATTTT. Its translation: CASQRGFSGNTIYF.